This T cell receptor (beta chain) was sequenced during a study of shared clonotypes between healthy human individuals. As for the study in general: Three plates each covered CD4 naive and memory; CD8 naive two, CD8 memory one. Study-wide results and limits: Memory subsets generally showed lower estimated richness than naive subsets.

Assay execution proceeded at the deep level. As originally analysed: Junction-only sequences without quality scores were provided by ImmunoSEQ, so filtering was different. Measured with immunoSEQ multiplex PCR; TCRdb has only the in-frame clones, and not every one. D and trimming were read from the DNA, whereas the V and J calls and clone size are those reported in that table. Here the sample spans over a million clones, more than 95% being singletons. A word on this clone: Antigen unknown.

V was shortened by 1 base and J by 9 bases, with 16 bases between the two germline ends. The germline V gene has CDR1 PRHDT and CDR2 FYEKMQ (reference sequence). The CDR3 has 15 amino acids. The source material was naive CD4+ T cells sorted from blood. Subset here: CD45RA+ positively selected. The chain carries TRBV13 and TRBJ2-1; D might be TRBD2 (6 bases). The source is a man aged 25 to 40 in good health. This CDR3 is CASSLDGTSFSEQFF. The CDR3 DNA follows: TGTGCCAGCAGCTTAGACGGGACTTCCTTTTCTGAGCAGTTCTTC. Full variable domain (outside the CDR3, taken from reference TRBV13 and TRBJ2-1): AAGVIQSPRHLIKEKRETATLKCYPIPRHDTVYWYQQGPGQDPQFLISFYEKMQSDKGSIPDRFSAQQFSDYHSELNMSSLELGDSALYFCASSLDGTSFSEQFFGPGTRLTVL.